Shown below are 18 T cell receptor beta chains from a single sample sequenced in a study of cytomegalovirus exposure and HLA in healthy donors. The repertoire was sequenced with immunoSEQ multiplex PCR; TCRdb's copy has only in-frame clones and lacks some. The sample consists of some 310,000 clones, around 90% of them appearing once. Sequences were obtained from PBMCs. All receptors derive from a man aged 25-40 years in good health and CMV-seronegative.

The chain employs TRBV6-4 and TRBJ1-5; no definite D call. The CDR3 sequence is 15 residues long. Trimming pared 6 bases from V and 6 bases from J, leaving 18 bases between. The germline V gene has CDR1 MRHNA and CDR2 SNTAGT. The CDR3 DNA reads TGTGCCAGCAGCGCCGGGGTGATAGGGAGTCAGCCCCAGCATTTT. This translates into CASSAGVIGSQPQHF.

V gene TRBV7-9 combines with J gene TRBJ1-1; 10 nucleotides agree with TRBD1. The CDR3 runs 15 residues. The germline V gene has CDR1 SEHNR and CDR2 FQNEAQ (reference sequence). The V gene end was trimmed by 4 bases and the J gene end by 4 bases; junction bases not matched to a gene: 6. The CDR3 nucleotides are TGTGCCAGCAGCTCGGTGACAGGGGGCGTCACTGAAGCTTTCTTT. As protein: CASSSVTGGVTEAFF. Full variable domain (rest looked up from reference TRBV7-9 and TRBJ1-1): DTGVSQNPRHKITKRGQNVTFRCDPISEHNRLYWYRQTLGQGPEFLTYFQNEAQLEKSRLLSDRFSAERPKGSFSTLEIQRTEQGDSAMYLCASSSVTGGVTEAFFGQGTRLTVV.

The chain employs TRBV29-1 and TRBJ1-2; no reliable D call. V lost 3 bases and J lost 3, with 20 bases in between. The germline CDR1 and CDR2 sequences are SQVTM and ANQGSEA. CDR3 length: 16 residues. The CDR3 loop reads CSVEIVEGNPYYGYTF. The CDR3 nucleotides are TGCAGCGTTGAGATTGTAGAGGGTAACCCGTACTATGGCTACACCTTC. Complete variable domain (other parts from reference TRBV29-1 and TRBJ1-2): SAVISQKPSRDICQRGTSLTIQCQVDSQVTMMFWYRQQPGQSLTLIATANQGSEATYESGFVIDKFPISRPNLTFSTLTVSNMSPEDSSIYLCSVEIVEGNPYYGYTFGSGTRLTVV.

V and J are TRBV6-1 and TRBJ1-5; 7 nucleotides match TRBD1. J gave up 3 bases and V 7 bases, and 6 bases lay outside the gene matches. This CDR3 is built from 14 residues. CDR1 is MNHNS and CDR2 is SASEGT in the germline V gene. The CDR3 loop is CASTPGGFNQPQHF. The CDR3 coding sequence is TGTGCCAGCACCCCAGGGGGTTTCAATCAGCCCCAGCATTTT.

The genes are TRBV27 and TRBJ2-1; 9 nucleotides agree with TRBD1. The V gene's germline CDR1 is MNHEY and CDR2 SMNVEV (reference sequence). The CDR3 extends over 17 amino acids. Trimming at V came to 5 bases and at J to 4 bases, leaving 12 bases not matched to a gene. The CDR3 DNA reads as TGTGCCAGCAGTCGTAGGACCTCCGGGACAGGGTACAATGAGCAGTTCTTC. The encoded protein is CASSRRTSGTGYNEQFF.

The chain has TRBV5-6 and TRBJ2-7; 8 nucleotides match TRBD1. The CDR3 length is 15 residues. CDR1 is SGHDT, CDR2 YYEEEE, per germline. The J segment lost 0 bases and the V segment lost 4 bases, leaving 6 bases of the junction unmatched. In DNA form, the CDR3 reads TGTGCCAGCAGCCCGGGGACAGGCTACTCCTACGAGCAGTACTTC. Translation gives CASSPGTGYSYEQYF.

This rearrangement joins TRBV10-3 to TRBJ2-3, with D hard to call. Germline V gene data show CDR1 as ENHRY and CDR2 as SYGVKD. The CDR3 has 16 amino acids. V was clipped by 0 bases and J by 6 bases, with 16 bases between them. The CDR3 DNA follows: TGTGCCATCAGTGAGTCGAATTCGGCCGAGGCGGATACGCAGTATTTT. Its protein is CAISESNSAEADTQYF.

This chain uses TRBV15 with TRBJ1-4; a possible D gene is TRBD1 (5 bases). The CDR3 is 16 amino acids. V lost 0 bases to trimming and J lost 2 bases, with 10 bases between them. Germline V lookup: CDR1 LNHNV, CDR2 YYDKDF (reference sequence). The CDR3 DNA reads TGTGCCACCAGCAGAGATCGGCAGGGTACTAATGAAAAACTGTTTTTT. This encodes CATSRDRQGTNEKLFF. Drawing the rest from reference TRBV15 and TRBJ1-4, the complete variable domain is DAMVIQNPRYQVTQFGKPVTLSCSQTLNHNVMYWYQQKSSQAPKLLFHYYDKDFNNEADTPDNFQSRRPNTSFCFLDIRSPGLGDTAMYLCATSRDRQGTNEKLFFGSGTQLSVL.

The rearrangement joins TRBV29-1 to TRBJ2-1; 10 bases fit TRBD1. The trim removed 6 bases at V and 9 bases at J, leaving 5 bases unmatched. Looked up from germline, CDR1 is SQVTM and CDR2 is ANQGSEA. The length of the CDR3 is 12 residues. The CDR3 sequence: CSVGTGDFEQFF. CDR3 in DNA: TGCAGCGTCGGGACAGGGGACTTTGAGCAGTTCTTC.

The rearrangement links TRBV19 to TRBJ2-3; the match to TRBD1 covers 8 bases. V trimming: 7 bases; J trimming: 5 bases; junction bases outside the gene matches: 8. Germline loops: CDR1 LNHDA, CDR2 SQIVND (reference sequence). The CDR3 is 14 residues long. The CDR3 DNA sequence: TGTGCCAGTACACCGGGACAGGTGGTAGATACGCAGTATTTT. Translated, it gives CASTPGQVVDTQYF.

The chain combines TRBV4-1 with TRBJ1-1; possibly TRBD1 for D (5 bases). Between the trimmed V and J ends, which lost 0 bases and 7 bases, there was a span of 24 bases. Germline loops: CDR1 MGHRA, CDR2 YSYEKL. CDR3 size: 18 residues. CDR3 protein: CASSQDWRATTRGVEAFF. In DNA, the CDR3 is TGCGCCAGCAGCCAAGATTGGAGGGCTACCACTCGGGGGGTTGAAGCTTTCTTT.

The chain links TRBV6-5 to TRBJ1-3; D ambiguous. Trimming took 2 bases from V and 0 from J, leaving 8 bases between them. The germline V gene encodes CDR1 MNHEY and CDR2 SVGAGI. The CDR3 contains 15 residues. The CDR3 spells CASSYAHNSGNTIYF. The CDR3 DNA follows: TGTGCCAGCAGTTACGCACACAACTCTGGAAACACCATATATTTT.

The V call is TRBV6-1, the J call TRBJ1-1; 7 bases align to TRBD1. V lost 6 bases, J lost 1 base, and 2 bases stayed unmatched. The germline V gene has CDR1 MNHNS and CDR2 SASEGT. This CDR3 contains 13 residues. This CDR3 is CASRGGGNTEAFF. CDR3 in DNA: TGTGCCAGCAGAGGGGGCGGGAACACTGAAGCTTTCTTT.

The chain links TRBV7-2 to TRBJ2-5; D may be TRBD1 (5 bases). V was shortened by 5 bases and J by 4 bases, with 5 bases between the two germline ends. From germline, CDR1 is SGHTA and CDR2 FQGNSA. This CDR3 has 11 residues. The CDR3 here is CASSTGETQYF. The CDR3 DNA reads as TGTGCCAGCAGCACAGGAGAGACCCAGTACTTC.

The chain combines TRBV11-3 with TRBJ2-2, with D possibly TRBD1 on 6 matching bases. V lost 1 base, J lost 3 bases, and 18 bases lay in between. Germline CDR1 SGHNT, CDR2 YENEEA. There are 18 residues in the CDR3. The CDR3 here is CASSLGQGFEQDTGELFF. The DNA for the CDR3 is TGTGCCAGCAGCTTAGGTCAGGGGTTCGAACAGGACACCGGGGAGCTGTTTTTT.

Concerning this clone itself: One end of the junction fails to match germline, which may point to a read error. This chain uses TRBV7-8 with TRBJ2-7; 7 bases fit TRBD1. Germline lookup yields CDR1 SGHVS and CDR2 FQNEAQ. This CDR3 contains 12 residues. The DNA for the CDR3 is TGTGCCAGCAGCTTAATTGGGGGACAGTCAAGCTTC. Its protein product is CASSLIGGQSSF. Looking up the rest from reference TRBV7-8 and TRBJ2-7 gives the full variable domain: GAGVSQSPRYKVAKRGQDVALRCDPISGHVSLFWYQQALGQGPEFLTYFQNEAQLDKSGLPSDRFFAERPEGSVSTLKIQRTQQEDSAVYLCASSLIGGQSSFGPGTRLTVT.

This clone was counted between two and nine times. The CDR3, as DNA: TGTGCCAGCAGTGATCGGTACCGTGCCTATAATTCACCCCTCCACTTT. This encodes CASSDRYRAYNSPLHF. The rearrangement joins TRBV2 to TRBJ1-6; D gene unclear. This CDR3 contains 16 residues. V lost 3 bases to trimming and J lost 2 bases, with 11 bases between them. Per germline, CDR1 SNHLY and CDR2 FYNNEI.

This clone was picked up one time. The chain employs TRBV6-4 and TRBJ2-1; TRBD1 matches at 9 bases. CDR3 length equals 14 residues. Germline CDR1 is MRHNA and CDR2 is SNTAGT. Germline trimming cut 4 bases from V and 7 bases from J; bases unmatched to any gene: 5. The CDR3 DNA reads TGTGCCAGCAGTGCGGTACAGGGGGCGAATGAGCAGTTCTTC. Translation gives CASSAVQGANEQFF.